This TCR beta chain was found in a study of shared clonotypes between healthy human individuals. The CDR3 length is 13 residues. The germline V and J ends were trimmed by 6 bases and 0 bases, with 6 bases remaining between them. The germline CDR1 and CDR2 sequences are MNHNY and SVGAGI (reference sequence). Deep was the level used in running the assay. This table comes from immunoSEQ multiplex PCR, and its TCRdb copy is limited to in-frame clones, with some not included. This repertoire shows 1.5 million to 2.5 million clones, about 95% found once; its top ten account for 0.9% to 1.5%. This clone has only a few counts. Naive CD8 cells comprised CD45RO-negative, CCR7-positively selected cells, excluding terminally differentiated effector memory CD45RA+ cells. Nashville, Tennessee was home to all donors, each a Caucasian adult.

This receptor was obtained from a man younger than 35 in good health. Material: naive CD8+ T cells sorted from blood. V usage is TRBV6-6 and J usage is TRBJ1-5; perhaps TRBD1 as D (5 bases). The CDR3: CASRQDSNQPQHF. DNA of the CDR3: TGTGCCAGCAGACAGGATAGCAATCAGCCCCAGCATTTT.